The 17 T cell receptor beta chains reported below all come from one sample, sequenced in a study of neurological immune-mediated disorders (dated by TCRdb to 2018 to 2020). The library was prepared using 5' RACE. The data were produced on an Illumina HiSeq 2500. TCRdb reprocessing: public reads trimmed at Q25 with fastp, clones called with MiXCR, in-frame beta chains kept. One record per CDR3 amino acid sequence lists the most common genes and DNA. The sample profile shows about 120,000 distinct CDR3 sequences; roughly 3.2% of them were found once. The ten largest clones represent around 1.2% of the sample. Sequenced sample: PBMCs. The receptors derive from a woman aged 25 to 39 with multiple sclerosis.

This clonotype was counted at least ten times. The V call is TRBV6-2 or TRBV6-3, the J call TRBJ2-5, with TRBD1 matching over 9 bases. Germline-derived CDR1 and CDR2 are MNHEY and SVGEGT. The CDR3 extends over 13 amino acids. The junction had 4 bases not matched to a gene; V was cut back by 8 bases and J by 3 bases. CDR3 bases: TGTGCCAGCGCACAGGGGGCTGAAGAGACCCAGTACTTC. This gives the protein CASAQGAEETQYF.

The table lists this clonotype with many counts. The rearrangement uses TRBV11-2 and TRBJ1-2; D gene ambiguous. With 2 bases removed from V and 1 base from J, the gap between germline ends came to 5 bases. Germline V gene data show CDR1 as SGHAT and CDR2 as FQNNGV. The CDR3 sequence is 13 residues long. The CDR3 here is CASSLQVNYGYTF. CDR3 nucleotide sequence: TGTGCCAGCAGCTTACAAGTTAACTATGGCTACACCTTC.

This clonotype was recorded at least ten times. The rearrangement links TRBV18 to TRBJ1-1, with TRBD1 matching over 8 bases. The V and J ends lost 0 bases and 4 bases, in that order; junction bases with no gene match: 7. The CDR3 consists of 16 residues. Germline-derived CDR1 and CDR2 are KGHSH and LQKENI. The CDR3 nucleotides read TGTGCCAGCTCACCACCGTTTACAGGGGGGTTCACTGAAGCTTTCTTT. Translated, it gives CASSPPFTGGFTEAFF.

This clonotype was counted at least ten times. The chain employs TRBV7-2 and TRBJ1-6; maybe TRBD1 (5 bases). V gave up 5 bases and J gave up 4 bases, with 15 bases separating them. CDR1 and CDR2 from the germline V gene are SGHTA and FQGNSA. CDR3 length equals 16 residues. The CDR3 sequence: CASSQALGAYNSPLHF. The CDR3 coding sequence is TGTGCCAGCAGCCAGGCGTTAGGGGCGTATAATTCACCCCTCCACTTT. The full variable domain, rest sourced from reference TRBV7-2 and TRBJ1-6, is GAGVSQSPSNKVTEKGKDVELRCDPISGHTALYWYRQSLGQGLEFLIYFQGNSAPDKSGLPSDRFSAERTGGSVSTLTIQRTQQEDSAVYLCASSQALGAYNSPLHFGNGTRLTVT.

This clonotype was seen repeatedly, ten times or more. The chain carries TRBV15 and TRBJ1-6; 10 nucleotides line up with TRBD1. V dropped 6 bases and J dropped 9; count of bases not matched to a gene: 8. Germline CDR1 reads LNHNV; CDR2 reads YYDKDF (reference sequence). The length of the CDR3 is 15 residues. CDR3 sequence reads: CATRITGTGASPLHF. The CDR3 DNA is TGTGCCACCAGAATAACCGGGACAGGGGCTTCACCCCTCCACTTT.

This clonotype was recorded at least ten times. The V and J genes are TRBV10-3 and TRBJ1-2; D possibly corresponds to TRBD1 (5 bases). This CDR3 has 11 residues. In germline, CDR1 is ENHRY, CDR2 SYGVKD. Trimming took off 6 bases at V and 8 bases at J, with 10 bases between the two ends. CDR3 region: CAISPGGGYTF. The DNA of the CDR3 is TGTGCCATCAGCCCGGGGGGAGGCTACACCTTC.

This clonotype was seen repeatedly, ten times or more. The chain employs TRBV6-5 and TRBJ1-2, with D hard to call. In germline, CDR1 is MNHEY, CDR2 SVGAGI. Trimming removed 0 bases at V and 5 bases at J, with 7 bases between. CDR3 length: 13 residues. CDR3 residues: CASSYSQMYGYTF. The DNA for the CDR3 is TGTGCCAGCAGTTACTCGCAGATGTATGGCTACACCTTC.

This clonotype has at least ten counts. The rearrangement links TRBV29-1 to TRBJ2-7; maybe TRBD2 (5 bases). CDR3 length: 12 residues. Trimming cost V 6 bases and J 5 bases, with 14 bases left between them. Germline assignment: CDR1 SQVTM and CDR2 ANQGSEA. This chain's CDR3 is CSVRRRGNEQYF. CDR3 nucleotides: TGCAGCGTCAGAAGACGGGGAAACGAGCAGTACTTC.

This clonotype occurred a few times. The V gene is TRBV5-6, the J gene TRBJ1-2; unclear D gene. Germline V gene data show CDR1 as SGHDT and CDR2 as YYEEEE. The CDR3 totals 12 residues. The V and J ends lost 2 bases and 5 bases respectively, with 7 bases between them. CDR3 amino acids: CASSLRGYGYTF. The CDR3 DNA reads as TGTGCCAGCAGCTTACGAGGGTATGGCTACACCTTC.

This clonotype has a count of ten or more. The V gene is TRBV29-1, the J gene TRBJ2-3; D gene ambiguous. The CDR3 spans 14 residues. Germline V gene sequence: CDR1 SQVTM, CDR2 ANQGSEA. Trimming took 4 bases from V and 4 from J, leaving 15 bases between them. The CDR3 spells CSVVPGLSADTQYF. In DNA, the CDR3 is TGCAGCGTTGTACCCGGGCTTAGTGCAGATACGCAGTATTTT.

This clonotype appeared many times. The V gene is TRBV6-2 or TRBV6-3, the J gene TRBJ2-2; D remains ambiguous. CDR1 is MNHEY and CDR2 is SVGEGT in the germline V gene. This CDR3 has 14 residues. V lost 2 bases and J 6 bases, leaving 10 bases between the germline ends. The CDR3 DNA sequence: TGTGCCAGCAGTTACGTCCGTAGGGCCGGGGAGCTGTTTTTT. It yields the protein CASSYVRRAGELFF.

There are many counts of this clonotype. The rearrangement links TRBV6-5 to TRBJ2-7, with TRBD1 matching 11 bases. Germline V gene lookup returns CDR1 MNHEY and CDR2 SVGAGI. With 3 bases clipped from V and 6 bases from J, the junction kept 13 bases outside the gene matches. CDR3 size: 17 residues. CDR3 sequence reads: CASSYLGTGGVVGEQYF. CDR3 DNA sequence: TGTGCCAGCAGTTATCTCGGGACAGGGGGGGTTGTCGGCGAGCAGTACTTC.

This clonotype was counted a few times. The chain recombines TRBV19 with TRBJ2-3, with TRBD2 matching 15 bases. After removal of 5 bases from V and 1 base from J, the junction contained 10 bases not matched to a gene. Germline V lookup: CDR1 LNHDA, CDR2 SQIVND (reference sequence). This CDR3 comprises 19 residues. CDR3 protein: CASSRGLAGGLVGTDTQYF. The CDR3 DNA reads TGTGCCAGTAGTCGCGGACTAGCGGGAGGGCTCGTAGGCACAGATACGCAGTATTTT.

This clonotype was counted many times. The chain has TRBV6-5 and TRBJ1-1; D remains unclear. CDR1 is MNHEY and CDR2 is SVGAGI in the germline V gene. V was trimmed by 8 bases and J by 0 bases, leaving 10 bases between them. This CDR3 is built from 13 residues. The DNA of the CDR3 is TGTGCCAGCGCTGGGCTAATGAACACTGAAGCTTTCTTT. It translates to CASAGLMNTEAFF.

This clonotype was counted ten times or more. The CDR3 loop is CASSFRGGRRTGELFF. The DNA for the CDR3 is TGTGCCAGCAGCTTTCGTGGGGGGCGACGGACCGGGGAGCTGTTTTTT. The V gene is TRBV7-9, the J gene TRBJ2-2; D may be TRBD1 or TRBD2 (6 bases each). V lost 3 bases and J 5 bases, leaving 16 bases between the germline ends. The CDR3 has 16 amino acids. From germline, CDR1 is SEHNR and CDR2 FQNEAQ (reference sequence).

This clonotype was seen ten or more times. This sequence joins TRBV5-6 and TRBJ2-1; D is ambiguous. Trimming took 0 bases from V and 0 from J, leaving 10 bases between them. Germline values: CDR1 SGHDT, CDR2 YYEEEE. The CDR3 loop spans 16 amino acids. CDR3 in amino acids: CASSLGGASSYNEQFF. CDR3 in DNA: TGTGCCAGCAGCTTGGGGGGTGCCAGCTCCTACAATGAGCAGTTCTTC.

Ten or more counts support this clonotype. This chain uses TRBV5-1 with TRBJ2-3; TRBD2 agrees at 9 bases. CDR1 and CDR2 (germline): SGHRS, YFSETQ. Unmatched junction bases numbered 1, after V lost 4 bases and J lost 4 bases. The CDR3 sequence is 13 residues long. For the CDR3, the DNA is TGCGCCAGCAGCCGCGGGAGGGCAGATACGCAGTATTTT. It codes for CASSRGRADTQYF.